This T cell receptor (beta chain) was identified during a study of shared clonotypes between healthy human individuals. About the research overall: Each donor's CD4 naive and CD4 memory cells filled three plates apiece, CD8 naive two, and CD8 memory one. Study results and limitations: How much donors shared clonotypes was expected to be affected by sequencing depth.

Looked up from germline, CDR1 is SGDLS and CDR2 is YYNGEE. V lost 4 bases to trimming and J lost 7 bases, with 17 bases between them. The CDR3 has 14 amino acids. On this clone: Antigen: not known.

All donors were healthy HIV-negative adults lacking recent acute infections or vaccinations. In the source study's methods: Because ImmunoSEQ provided only junction sequences with no quality scores, the filtering differed. The protocol was immunoSEQ multiplex PCR, while the TCRdb copy is restricted to in-frame clones and leaves out a portion. Clone size and the V and J calls come from that table; the DNA yielded D and trimming. The top ten clones hold around a third of a sample with about 690,000 clones, roughly 87% of them seen once. The source of this sequence is a man aged 18-30 years in good health. Some clones in this sample may be carry-over from other donors' samples. The chain recombines TRBV9 with TRBJ1-1; tentative D call: TRBD1 (6 bases). Sequenced input: memory CD8+ T cells from PBMCs. Subset here: CD45RO+ cells pooled with CCR7-negative TemRA cells. The DNA for the CDR3 is TGTGCCAGCAGCATCGTAACAGGGATGGGTGAAGCTTTCTTT. Its translation: CASSIVTGMGEAFF.